Presented here are 30 T cell receptor beta chains from one specimen sequenced in a study of blood T cells in healthy people across ages. For the second PCR, which ran for about 7 to 11 cycles, a sample-barcoded 5' primer and a J-beta primer mix were used. A single record per CDR3 protein comes from TCRdb applying MiXCR to the 5' RACE reads. The sample includes hundreds of thousands of distinct CDR3 sequences, approximately 30% seen only once; the top ten take 15% to 17%. The source material was blood. Every receptor here comes from an elderly woman in good health.

This clonotype was recorded a few times. A much more abundant neighbour one base away suggests this may be a read error. The V call is TRBV20-1, the J call TRBJ2-5; 12 bases are a match to TRBD2. V lost 5 bases to trimming and J lost 11 bases; unmatched junction nucleotides: 27. The germline V gene encodes CDR1 DFQATT and CDR2 SNEGSKA (reference sequence). The CDR3 is made up of 19 amino acids. In DNA form, the CDR3 reads TGCAGTGCTCGGTCGGCTAGCGGGGGGGCCAGATGGCCCTACAATGAGCAGTACTTC. Encoded protein: CSARSASGGARWPYNEQYF.

The table lists this clonotype with a few counts. The V and J genes are TRBV7-8 and TRBJ1-4; D is perhaps TRBD1 (5 bases). The length of the CDR3 is 16 residues. The V end lost 2 bases, the J end lost 3 bases, and 13 bases lay between the germline ends. Germline CDR1 SGHVS, CDR2 FQNEAQ. The CDR3 nucleotides are TGTGCCAGCAGCTTAATCGTCGGGGGGTCTAATGAAAAACTGTTTTTT. It codes for CASSLIVGGSNEKLFF.

This clonotype was observed a few times. This may be a read error: a much more frequent sequence differs by one nucleotide. The V and J genes are TRBV5-1 and TRBJ2-1; 12 nucleotides align to TRBD2. Germline values: CDR1 SGHRS, CDR2 YFSETQ. The CDR3 covers 17 residues. CDR3 loop: CVSSLGLAGFSYNEQFF. CDR3 coding DNA: TGCGTCAGCAGCTTGGGACTAGCGGGTTTCTCCTACAATGAGCAGTTCTTC.

This clonotype was seen more than once but under ten times. A much larger clonotype is one base distant, so this may be a read error. V is TRBV12-3 or TRBV12-4 and J is TRBJ2-1; 7 positions match TRBD2. J gave up 6 bases and V 5 bases, and 13 bases lay outside the gene matches. The CDR3 has 16 residues. CDR3 coding DNA: TGTGCCAGCAGTCCCCCCAGGACCGGGGGGAGCAATGAGCAGTTCTTC. The encoded protein is CASSPPRTGGSNEQFF.

To note about this clonotype: A much larger clone lies a single base off, so this may be a read error. CDR3 DNA sequence: TGCAGCGCGTCGACTAGCGGTTTGAATGAGCAGTACTTC. The encoded protein is CSASTSGLNEQYF. The gene calls are TRBV29-1 and TRBJ2-5; TRBD2 matches 9 bases. The junction had 14 bases not matched to a gene; V was cut back by 7 bases and J by 11 bases. Germline V gives CDR1 SQVTM, CDR2 ANQGSEA. CDR3 length: 13 amino acids.

In this sample, this clonotype turned up many times. A much larger clonotype is one base distant, so this may be a read error. This chain connects TRBV12-3 or TRBV12-4 to TRBJ2-3; TRBD2 might be the D (5 bases). This CDR3 spans 15 amino acids. CDR3 in amino acids: CASRGLGVRTDAQYF. The CDR3 coding sequence is TGTGCCAGCAGAGGCCTCGGGGTTCGCACAGATGCGCAGTATTTT.

The table lists this clonotype with many counts. The rearrangement joins TRBV20-1 to TRBJ2-7; TRBD1 matches 7 bases. The V gene end was trimmed by 2 bases and the J gene end by 0 bases; junction bases not matched to a gene: 1. This CDR3 is 13 amino acids long. CDR1 is DFQATT, CDR2 SNEGSKA, per germline (reference sequence). The CDR3 reads CSARQGVSYEQYF. The CDR3 nucleotides read TGCAGTGCTAGACAGGGGGTCTCCTACGAGCAGTACTTC.

This clonotype was detected many times. The chain recombines TRBV3-1 with TRBJ2-5, with TRBD1 matching 8 bases. The germline V gene encodes CDR1 LGHDT and CDR2 YNNKEL (reference sequence). The ends lost 1 base at V and 7 bases at J; junction bases unmatched: 8. This CDR3 region has 15 residues. CDR3 bases: TGTGCCAGCAGCCAAGGACAGGGGAAAGGGGCGACCCAGTACTTC. Translation gives CASSQGQGKGATQYF.

This sequence joins TRBV6-2 or TRBV6-3 and TRBJ1-1, with TRBD1 identical over 8 bases. The ends lost 7 bases at V and 5 bases at J; junction bases unmatched: 3. In germline, CDR1 is MNHEY, CDR2 SVGEGT. The CDR3 contains 12 residues. The CDR3 DNA reads as TGTGCCAGCACCGACAGGGGTACTGAAGCTTTCTTT. This codes for CASTDRGTEAFF.

This clonotype was seen many times. The chain joins TRBV12-3 or TRBV12-4 to TRBJ2-3; D may be TRBD1 (6 bases). The CDR3 has 17 amino acids. Trimming left V 1 base short and J 2 bases short, with 16 bases between. Written as DNA, the CDR3 is TGTGCCAGCAGTTTAGGGGCGCAGGGGCGGAACACAGATACGCAGTATTTT. Translation gives CASSLGAQGRNTDTQYF.

This clonotype occurred a few times. V usage is TRBV7-2 and J usage is TRBJ2-1, with D perhaps given as TRBD1 or TRBD2 (5 bases each). Trimming cost V 1 base and J 4 bases, with 11 bases left between them. The CDR3 has 15 residues. From germline, CDR1 is SGHTA and CDR2 FQGNSA. DNA for the CDR3: TGTGCCAGCAGCTTAGGTGGGACCGTTTACAATGAGCAGTTCTTC. It encodes CASSLGGTVYNEQFF. The full variable domain, in which reference TRBV7-2 and TRBJ2-1 provide the parts outside the CDR3, is GAGVSQSPSNKVTEKGKDVELRCDPISGHTALYWYRQSLGQGLEFLIYFQGNSAPDKSGLPSDRFSAERTGGSVSTLTIQRTQQEDSAVYLCASSLGGTVYNEQFFGPGTRLTVL.

In this sample, this clonotype turned up a few times. V gene TRBV3-1 combines with J gene TRBJ1-6; D perhaps matches TRBD1 (6 bases). CDR1 and CDR2 (germline): LGHDT, YNNKEL (reference sequence). The CDR3 has 14 residues. V gave up 3 bases and J gave up 7 bases, with 10 bases separating them. Here the CDR3 DNA reads TGTGCCAGCAGCCACACCACAGGGAATTCACCCCTCCACTTT. Protein: CASSHTTGNSPLHF. The entire variable domain, with the rest obtained from reference TRBV3-1 and TRBJ1-6, is as follows: DTAVSQTPKYLVTQMGNDKSIKCEQNLGHDTMYWYKQDSKKFLKIMFSYNNKELIINETVPNRFSPKSPDKAHLNLHINSLELGDSAVYFCASSHTTGNSPLHFGNGTRLTVT.

This clonotype appeared a few times. V and J are TRBV7-6 and TRBJ2-5; 7 bases map to TRBD2. This CDR3 is 15 amino acids long. V was pared by 7 bases and J by 2 bases, with 10 bases of the junction left unmatched. Germline lookup yields CDR1 SGHVS and CDR2 FNYEAQ. CDR3 sequence (DNA): TGTGCCAGCACCGACGGCGGGAGAATTCAAGAGACCCAGTACTTC. Protein product: CASTDGGRIQETQYF.

V usage is TRBV12-3 or TRBV12-4 and J usage is TRBJ2-7; the match to TRBD2 covers 12 bases. V lost 3 bases and J lost 0; bases outside the gene matches: 6. The length of the CDR3 is 17 residues. CDR3 amino acids: CASSFTSGGLSSYEQYF. The CDR3 region has the DNA TGTGCCAGCAGTTTTACTAGCGGGGGGCTTAGCTCCTACGAGCAGTACTTC.

A few counts support this clonotype. This could be a read error, since a much larger clone is one nucleotide away. The V call is TRBV10-3, the J call TRBJ2-5, with 9 bases matching TRBD1. The J call may be wrong; the DNA end is better matched by TRBJ2-7. Germline V gene data show CDR1 as ENHRY and CDR2 as SYGVKD. CDR3 length equals 14 residues. For the CDR3, the DNA is TGTGCCATCAGGGAGACGGGACAGGGCTACGAGCAGTACTTC. The encoded protein is CAIRETGQGYEQYF.

This sequence joins TRBV7-2 and TRBJ2-2; D is perhaps TRBD2 (6 bases). This CDR3 is 16 amino acids long. V was pared by 1 base and J by 7 bases, with 16 bases between. In germline, CDR1 is SGHTA, CDR2 FQGNSA. The CDR3 sequence is CASSLVAGSSGGELFF. In nucleotides, the CDR3 is TGTGCCAGCAGCTTAGTGGCGGGGAGTTCTGGCGGGGAGCTGTTTTTT.

This clonotype has a count of ten or more. The CDR3 here is CASSSFGSPQGTQYF. CDR3 nucleotides: TGTGCCAGCAGTTCCTTTGGGTCCCCCCAGGGGACCCAGTACTTC. The chain recombines TRBV28 with TRBJ2-7, with a possible D match to TRBD1 (5 bases). Matching the DNA end better, TRBJ2-5 makes the J call doubtful. The CDR3 contains 15 residues. CDR1 is MDHEN, CDR2 SYDVKM, per germline.

This clonotype was counted many times. Here the CDR3 reads CSATRGTSTNEKLFF. The CDR3 nucleotides read TGCAGTGCTACCAGAGGGACCTCAACTAATGAAAAACTGTTTTTT. The V and J genes are TRBV20-1 and TRBJ1-4, with D possibly matching TRBD1 (5 bases). This CDR3 region has 15 residues. Germline assignment: CDR1 DFQATT and CDR2 SNEGSKA (reference sequence). The V and J ends lost 4 bases and 0 bases respectively, with 12 bases between them.

This clonotype was seen at least ten times. A much larger clonotype is one base distant, so this may be a read error. The chain carries TRBV6-2 or TRBV6-3 and TRBJ2-1, with TRBD2 as a possible D gene (7 bases). The J call may be in error: the DNA end matches TRBJ2-7 better. From germline, CDR1 is MNHEY and CDR2 SVGEGT. The CDR3 covers 17 residues. CDR3 DNA: TGTGCCAGCAGTGCCTCCCTAGGGGGAGGGTCCTACAATGAGCAGTACTTC. Translated: CASSASLGGGSYNEQYF.

This clonotype was seen ten or more times. CDR3 coding DNA: TGTGCCAGCAGCTTTTTGACCGACAATGAGCAGTTCTTC. Its translation: CASSFLTDNEQFF. The chain joins TRBV11-2 to TRBJ2-1; D gene uncertain. Trimming shortened V by 3 bases and J by 5 bases, and 8 bases separated the two germline ends. This CDR3 is built from 13 residues. From germline, CDR1 is SGHAT and CDR2 FQNNGV.

The chain is built from TRBV3-1 and TRBJ2-2; weak D call: TRBD2 (5 bases). V was cut by 4 bases and J by 4 bases, with 13 bases left in between. CDR1 is LGHDT and CDR2 is YNNKEL in the germline V gene (reference sequence). CDR3 length equals 15 residues. The CDR3 spells CASSPTLGSTGELFF. The CDR3 DNA follows: TGTGCCAGCAGCCCCACCCTAGGGAGCACCGGGGAGCTGTTTTTT.

This clonotype was seen more than once but under ten times. J is TRBJ1-1 and V is TRBV7-3, with TRBD1 matching 10 bases. The CDR3 sequence is 15 residues long. Trimming at V came to 5 bases and at J to 4 bases, leaving 7 bases not matched to a gene. Germline CDR1 and CDR2: SGHTA and FQGTGA. CDR3 DNA sequence: TGTGCCAGCAGCCAGACAGGGGGCGCGAGCACTGAAGCTTTCTTT. Encoded protein: CASSQTGGASTEAFF. The whole variable domain, remainder taken from reference TRBV7-3 and TRBJ1-1, is GAGVSQTPSNKVTEKGKYVELRCDPISGHTALYWYRQSLGQGPEFLIYFQGTGAADDSGLPNDRFFAVRPEGSVSTLKIQRTERGDSAVYLCASSQTGGASTEAFFGQGTRLTVV.

This clonotype showed up many times. This chain uses TRBV6-6 with TRBJ1-1; possibly TRBD1 for D (5 bases). V lost 6 bases, J lost 8 bases, and 22 bases lay in between. The CDR3 sequence is 15 residues long. From germline, CDR1 is MNHNY and CDR2 SVGAGI (reference sequence). The CDR3 loop is CASRSPAGPTTEAFF. Here the CDR3 DNA reads TGTGCCAGCAGGTCCCCCGCAGGGCCAACTACAGAAGCTTTCTTT.

Notes on this clonotype: A read error is likely, as this CDR3 ends without the conserved phenylalanine or tryptophan. The chain links TRBV7-7 to TRBJ2-7; 7 nucleotides agree with TRBD2. Germline V gives CDR1 SSHAT, CDR2 FNYEAQ (reference sequence). The CDR3 spans 12 residues. V lost 3 bases, J lost 6 bases, and 2 bases stayed unmatched. Here the CDR3 DNA reads TGTGCCAGCAGCTTGCCGGGGGGCGAGCAGTACTTG. It is translated as CASSLPGGEQYL.

This clonotype turned up a few times. The chain employs TRBV30 and TRBJ1-1, with TRBD1 matching 9 bases. The CDR3 extends over 13 amino acids. Unmatched junction bases numbered 2, after V lost 0 bases and J lost 6 bases. CDR1 and CDR2 (germline): GTSNPN, SVGIG (reference sequence). The CDR3 reads CAWSVQGAAEAFF. The CDR3 DNA is TGTGCCTGGAGTGTACAGGGGGCCGCTGAAGCTTTCTTT.

This clonotype was counted many times. The chain links TRBV7-9 to TRBJ1-2, with 12 bases fitting TRBD1. The CDR3 is made up of 15 amino acids. The V gene's germline CDR1 is SEHNR and CDR2 FQNEAQ (reference sequence). The V gene end was trimmed by 5 bases and the J gene end by 8 bases; junction bases not matched to a gene: 9. CDR3 protein: CASSVGGQGAQGYTF. The CDR3 DNA follows: TGTGCCAGCAGCGTAGGGGGACAGGGGGCGCAAGGCTACACCTTC.

The rearrangement links TRBV9 to TRBJ2-5, with D perhaps TRBD1 (5 bases). The CDR3 has 9 amino acids. V lost 7 bases and J 11 bases, leaving 9 bases between the germline ends. In germline, CDR1 is SGDLS, CDR2 YYNGEE. The CDR3: CASGAEQYF. The DNA for the CDR3 is TGTGCCAGCGGGGCTGAGCAGTACTTC.

This clonotype has ten or more counts. V usage is TRBV3-1 and J usage is TRBJ2-1, with 11 bases that match TRBD2. This CDR3 spans 16 amino acids. V lost 3 bases, J lost 3 bases, and 4 bases stayed unmatched. Germline V lookup: CDR1 LGHDT, CDR2 YNNKEL (reference sequence). CDR3 sequence reads: CASSQLAGGIYNEQFF. CDR3 coding DNA: TGTGCCAGCAGCCAGCTAGCGGGGGGTATCTACAATGAGCAGTTCTTC.

This clonotype appeared many times. V is TRBV6-6 and J is TRBJ2-5; TRBD1 aligns across 7 bases. V was clipped by 6 bases and J by 5 bases; unmatched bases: 6. The germline V gene encodes CDR1 MNHNY and CDR2 SVGAGI (reference sequence). The CDR3 is 13 amino acids. In DNA, the CDR3 is TGTGCCAGCAGGGGACAGTCTCTTGAGACCCAGTACTTC. Its translation is CASRGQSLETQYF.

J is TRBJ2-1 and V is TRBV7-9, with D unresolved. V lost 1 base, J lost 6 bases, and 10 bases lay in between. This CDR3 comprises 14 residues. The germline CDR1 and CDR2 sequences are SEHNR and FQNEAQ (reference sequence). CDR3 residues: CASSLDAGTNEQFF. The CDR3 bases are TGTGCCAGCAGCTTAGATGCAGGCACCAATGAGCAGTTCTTC.